This paragraph covers one TCR beta chain sequence. Its matching antigen is unknown. The same CDR3 arises from other DNA sequences in this sample as well. Germline assignment: CDR1 SGHVS and CDR2 FNYEAQ. With 2 bases removed from V and 6 bases from J, the gap between germline ends came to 9 bases. The CDR3 runs to 13 residues. The PCR ran on 60 Vbeta and 13 Jbeta primers. Assay used: immunoSEQ multiplex PCR; TCRdb lists only in-frame clones, some missing. The sample yields over 150,000 clones, about 72% seen once. This entry belongs to a study of cytomegalovirus exposure and HLA in healthy donors. Whole-study findings and limits: The likely origin of a cluster of highly shared sequence variants was a sequencing artifact.

The sample was PBMCs. This clonotype was sampled from a man aged 30 to 39 in good health and CMV-seropositive. This chain links TRBV7-6 with TRBJ2-3; TRBD2 might be the D (7 bases). CDR3 coding DNA: TGTGCCAGCAGCTTACGGGGGGCGGATACGCAGTATTTT. Protein: CASSLRGADTQYF. The full variable domain, with the rest looked up from reference TRBV7-6 and TRBJ2-3, is GAGVSQSPRYKVTKRGQDVALRCDPISGHVSLYWYRQALGQGPEFLTYFNYEAQQDKSGLPNDRFSAERPEGSISTLTIQRTEQRDSAMYRCASSLRGADTQYFGPGTRLTVL.